Below, 32 T cell receptor beta chains from the same sample are listed, as sequenced in a study of long-term antiretroviral therapy in people with HIV (dated by TCRdb to between 2022 and 2023). The immunoSEQ hsTCRB v3.0 assay was used at survey level resolution for TRB variable region sequencing. The table comes from immuneACCESS by way of TCRdb, which keeps in-frame sequences with V and J called. Part of the clones is missing from these tables; in studies checked, under half for an unresolved V gene and the rest for unknown reasons. The table for this sample lists tens of thousands of clones; 70% to 85% of them were counted only once. The top ten hold more than 3.5% of the sample. Specimen: unsorted PBMCs, collected 0.5 years after starting antiretroviral therapy. All receptors come from a man between 18 and 35 years old with HIV.

This sequence joins TRBV29-1 and TRBJ1-2, with a tentative D call TRBD1 (5 bases). The ends were cut back, 2 bases at V and 8 bases at J, with 15 bases in the middle. This CDR3 has 13 amino acids. CDR1 SQVTM and CDR2 ANQGSEA come from the germline V gene. The chain's CDR3 is CSVEWQGPSGYTF. CDR3 in DNA: TGCAGCGTTGAATGGCAGGGACCTTCCGGCTACACCTTC. The entire variable domain, with the rest obtained from reference TRBV29-1 and TRBJ1-2, is as follows: SAVISQKPSRDICQRGTSLTIQCQVDSQVTMMFWYRQQPGQSLTLIATANQGSEATYESGFVIDKFPISRPNLTFSTLTVSNMSPEDSSIYLCSVEWQGPSGYTFGSGTRLTVV.

J is TRBJ2-7 and V is TRBV7-8, with D possibly being TRBD2 (5 bases). Looked up from germline, CDR1 is SGHVS and CDR2 is FQNEAQ. The V end lost 5 bases, the J end lost 3 bases, and 8 bases lay between the germline ends. The CDR3 covers 12 residues. The CDR3 DNA reads as TGTGCCAGCAGCACCCGGGACTACGAGCAGTACTTC. Its translation is CASSTRDYEQYF. Full variable domain (remainder filled in from reference TRBV7-8 and TRBJ2-7): GAGVSQSPRYKVAKRGQDVALRCDPISGHVSLFWYQQALGQGPEFLTYFQNEAQLDKSGLPSDRFFAERPEGSVSTLKIQRTQQEDSAVYLCASSTRDYEQYFGPGTRLTVT.

The V gene is TRBV7-2, the J gene TRBJ1-5; D not resolved. In germline, CDR1 is SGHTA, CDR2 FQGNSA. The CDR3 length is 13 residues. The ends were cut back, 3 bases at V and 4 bases at J, with 7 bases in the middle. As DNA, the CDR3 is TGTGCCAGCAGCTTTGAGGGAAATCAGCCCCAGCATTTT. This codes for CASSFEGNQPQHF.

In its sample, this clone is medium-sized (0.01 to 0.1%). The gene calls are TRBV4-2 and TRBJ1-5; D is ambiguous. The CDR3 length is 13 residues. In germline, CDR1 is LGHNA, CDR2 YNFKEQ. V dropped 4 bases and J dropped 2 bases, with 6 bases sitting between them. The CDR3 is CASSPPGNQPQHF. CDR3 nucleotides: TGTGCCAGCAGCCCCCCTGGCAATCAGCCCCAGCATTTT.

This rearrangement joins TRBV19 to TRBJ1-5; 7 bases align to TRBD1. Germline values: CDR1 LNHDA, CDR2 SQIVND (reference sequence). The CDR3 has 16 amino acids. The V and J ends lost 4 bases and 2 bases, in that order; junction bases with no gene match: 8. CDR3 DNA: TGTGCCAGTAGTACCATCGACCAGGGGGGCAATCAGCCCCAGCATTTT. It is translated as CASSTIDQGGNQPQHF.

This sequence joins TRBV9 and TRBJ1-4, with D tentatively TRBD1 (5 bases). The CDR3 loop spans 14 amino acids. Trimming pared 0 bases from V and 4 bases from J, leaving 7 bases between. CDR1 is SGDLS and CDR2 is YYNGEE in the germline V gene. CDR3 sequence: CASSVEGNNEKLFF. The CDR3 region has the DNA TGTGCCAGCAGCGTAGAGGGGAATAATGAAAAACTGTTTTTT.

The chain couples TRBV4-3 to TRBJ2-7; D is perhaps TRBD1 (5 bases). The germline V and J ends were trimmed by 0 bases and 0 bases, with 12 bases remaining between them. Germline assignment: CDR1 LGHNA and CDR2 YSLEER. The CDR3 runs 16 residues. Written as DNA, the CDR3 is TGCGCCAGCAGCCAAGATCCCACAGGCAGCTCCTACGAGCAGTACTTC. Residues: CASSQDPTGSSYEQYF.

This clone was seen a single time. The chain uses TRBV28 and TRBJ1-1; TRBD1 matches 7 bases. The V gene's germline CDR1 is MDHEN and CDR2 SYDVKM. The CDR3 loop spans 15 amino acids. Trimming at V came to 5 bases and at J to 7 bases, leaving 13 bases not matched to a gene. This chain's CDR3 is CASSQTNRGKGEAFF. CDR3 sequence (DNA): TGTGCCAGCAGTCAAACAAACAGGGGTAAAGGTGAAGCTTTCTTT.

The chain combines TRBV7-2 with TRBJ2-7; 9 nucleotides agree with TRBD1. The trim removed 5 bases at V and 3 bases at J, leaving 14 bases unmatched. Germline V gives CDR1 SGHTA, CDR2 FQGNSA. The CDR3 spans 17 residues. In DNA, the CDR3 is TGTGCCAGCAGCCCGCGGCTAACACCGGGACAGGGCTACGAGCAGTACTTC. This gives the protein CASSPRLTPGQGYEQYF.

Written as DNA, the CDR3 is TGCAGCGTAGGGGACGCCTCCTACGAGCAGTACTTC. Translation: CSVGDASYEQYF. The chain employs TRBV29-1 and TRBJ2-7; D tentatively reads TRBD1 or TRBD2 (5 bases each). V was shortened by 6 bases and J by 0 bases, with 9 bases between the two germline ends. The CDR3 is 12 residues long. Germline CDR1 SQVTM, CDR2 ANQGSEA.

This clone was seen more than once but under ten times. This chain joins TRBV2 and TRBJ1-5, with TRBD1 as a possible D gene (5 bases). The length of the CDR3 is 15 residues. Germline V gene lookup returns CDR1 SNHLY and CDR2 FYNNEI. Trimming removed 7 bases at V and 2 bases at J, with 15 bases between. CDR3 nucleotides: TGTGCCAGCAAGGCAGAAGGAGGGGGCAATCAGCCCCAGCATTTT. It translates to CASKAEGGGNQPQHF.

The chain uses TRBV19 and TRBJ2-1, with 11 bases matching TRBD2. V trimming: 4 bases; J trimming: 6 bases; junction bases outside the gene matches: 14. The CDR3 has 18 amino acids. Germline CDR1 LNHDA, CDR2 SQIVND (reference sequence). CDR3 bases: TGTGCCAGTAGTACGGGGGTTAGCGGGAGGGGCAACCCCAATGAGCAGTTCTTC. Amino acid sequence: CASSTGVSGRGNPNEQFF. The whole variable domain, filled in from reference TRBV19 and TRBJ2-1, reads DGGITQSPKYLFRKEGQNVTLSCEQNLNHDAMYWYRQDPGQGLRLIYYSQIVNDFQKGDIAEGYSVSREKKESFPLTVTSAQKNPTAFYLCASSTGVSGRGNPNEQFFGPGTRLTVL.

This sequence joins TRBV27 and TRBJ2-3; the D gene is possibly TRBD1 (5 bases). Between the trimmed V and J ends, which lost 5 bases and 4 bases, there was a span of 16 bases. The CDR3 runs to 15 residues. The germline V gene encodes CDR1 MNHEY and CDR2 SMNVEV (reference sequence). The CDR3 sequence: CASSDDRRFSDTQYF. CDR3 DNA: TGTGCCAGCAGTGATGACAGAAGGTTTTCAGATACGCAGTATTTT.

This clone showed up just once. The rearrangement links TRBV5-6 to TRBJ2-1; a weak D match, TRBD1 (6 bases). Deletions cut 0 bases from V and 5 bases from J, with 15 bases between. The CDR3 length is 16 residues. Looked up from germline, CDR1 is SGHDT and CDR2 is YYEEEE. CDR3 nucleotide sequence: TGTGCCAGCAGCTTGGCCTTTGCAGGGGACCACAATGAGCAGTTCTTC. It codes for CASSLAFAGDHNEQFF.

The V and J genes are TRBV15 and TRBJ2-1, with unresolved D. V was pared by 0 bases and J by 0 bases, with 6 bases between. The CDR3 runs 15 residues. Per germline, CDR1 LNHNV and CDR2 YYDKDF (reference sequence). The CDR3 DNA sequence: TGTGCCACCAGCAGAGATCGAAGCTCCTACAATGAGCAGTTCTTC. As protein: CATSRDRSSYNEQFF.

V and J are TRBV4-3 and TRBJ2-7; 10 bases are a match to TRBD2. The V gene end was trimmed by 1 base and the J gene end by 5 bases; junction bases not matched to a gene: 5. Germline V gives CDR1 LGHNA, CDR2 YSLEER. The CDR3 runs to 15 residues. This chain's CDR3 is CASSQGSGRFNEQYF. CDR3 sequence (DNA): TGCGCCAGCAGCCAAGGTAGCGGGAGGTTCAACGAGCAGTACTTC.

The chain couples TRBV4-3 to TRBJ1-2; TRBD1 matches at 7 bases. J was trimmed by 4 bases and V by 1 base; bases with no gene match: 6. Per the germline V gene, CDR1 is LGHNA and CDR2 is YSLEER. The CDR3 covers 15 residues. CDR3 residues: CASSQAPGQFYGYTF. The DNA of the CDR3 is TGCGCCAGCAGCCAAGCCCCGGGACAGTTCTATGGCTACACCTTC.

The chain is built from TRBV28 and TRBJ1-1, with 7 bases fitting TRBD1. Germline assignment: CDR1 MDHEN and CDR2 SYDVKM. The length of the CDR3 is 11 residues. With V trimmed by 3 bases and J by 8 bases, 0 bases remained unmatched. CDR3 nucleotides: TGTGCCAGCAGTTTGGACAGGGAAGCTTTCTTT. Translated, it gives CASSLDREAFF. Full variable domain (outside the CDR3, taken from reference TRBV28 and TRBJ1-1): DVKVTQSSRYLVKRTGEKVFLECVQDMDHENMFWYRQDPGLGLRLIYFSYDVKMKEKGDIPEGYSVSREKKERFSLILESASTNQTSMYLCASSLDREAFFGQGTRLTVV.

The V gene is TRBV7-2, the J gene TRBJ2-1; D not resolved. The CDR3 consists of 11 residues. Per the germline V gene, CDR1 is SGHTA and CDR2 is FQGNSA. Between the trimmed V and J ends, which lost 1 base and 12 bases, there was a span of 7 bases. In DNA form, the CDR3 reads TGTGCCAGCAGCTTAGTGACATTGCAGTTCTTC. Amino acids: CASSLVTLQFF.

This chain connects TRBV4-2 to TRBJ2-3; 15 bases map to TRBD2. The CDR3 consists of 15 residues. CDR1 is LGHNA, CDR2 YNFKEQ, per germline. V lost 6 bases to trimming and J lost 8 bases; unmatched junction nucleotides: 6. The CDR3 reads CASRAPGLAGGTQYF. CDR3 sequence (DNA): TGTGCCAGCAGGGCTCCGGGACTAGCGGGGGGTACGCAGTATTTT.

CDR3: CASSLGVGAGETQYF. The CDR3 DNA is TGTGCCAGCAGCTTAGGTGTAGGGGCAGGGGAGACCCAGTACTTC. The V and J genes are TRBV7-7 and TRBJ2-5; D perhaps matches TRBD1 (5 bases). The CDR3 sequence is 15 residues long. With 1 base removed from V and 5 bases from J, the gap between germline ends came to 14 bases. Germline values: CDR1 SSHAT, CDR2 FNYEAQ (reference sequence).

The J gene is TRBJ1-1, the V gene TRBV7-3; D remains unclear. Germline-derived CDR1 and CDR2 are SGHTA and FQGTGA. V lost 2 bases and J lost 1, with 11 bases in between. The CDR3 extends over 15 amino acids. This CDR3 is CASSLGLTANTEAFF. CDR3 DNA: TGTGCCAGCAGCTTAGGGCTAACGGCGAACACTGAAGCTTTCTTT.

The chain couples TRBV5-1 to TRBJ1-1; D ambiguous. The CDR3 is made up of 16 amino acids. The ends were cut back, 3 bases at V and 0 bases at J, with 15 bases in the middle. Germline lookup yields CDR1 SGHRS and CDR2 YFSETQ. This chain's CDR3 is CASSYNMESLNTEAFF. CDR3 in DNA: TGCGCCAGCAGCTATAACATGGAGAGCCTGAACACTGAAGCTTTCTTT.

The chain has TRBV5-1 and TRBJ2-5; 9 bases agree with TRBD2. Trimming at V came to 0 bases and at J to 2 bases, leaving 5 bases not matched to a gene. This CDR3 region has 16 residues. Looked up from germline, CDR1 is SGHRS and CDR2 is YFSETQ. The CDR3 region is CASSLAPSGAQETQYF. The CDR3 bases are TGCGCCAGCAGCTTGGCCCCTAGCGGGGCGCAAGAGACCCAGTACTTC.

CDR3 residues: CASGLVLQGNYGYTF. CDR3 sequence (DNA): TGTGCTAGTGGTTTGGTGCTACAGGGGAACTATGGCTACACCTTC. The chain recombines TRBV12-5 with TRBJ1-2; 7 nucleotides line up with TRBD1. From germline, CDR1 is LGHNT and CDR2 FRNRAP. Trimming at V came to 0 bases and at J to 2 bases, leaving 3 bases not matched to a gene. The CDR3 length is 15 residues. The complete variable domain, with remaining parts taken from reference TRBV12-5 and TRBJ1-2, reads DARVTQTPRHKVTEMGQEVTMRCQPILGHNTVFWYRQTMMQGLELLAYFRNRAPLDDSGMPKDRFSAEMPDATLATLKIQPSEPRDSAVYFCASGLVLQGNYGYTFGSGTRLTVV.

The chain joins TRBV5-4 to TRBJ1-2; 7 bases match TRBD1. The CDR3 consists of 13 residues. Germline CDR1 SGHNT, CDR2 YYREEE (reference sequence). V shed 4 bases and J 7 bases; nucleotides not matched to a gene: 7. CDR3 nucleotides: TGTGCCAGCAGCATCGGGACAGCGGCTGGCTACACCTTC. Translation gives CASSIGTAAGYTF.

The CDR3 loop reads CASSDSGKRGYTF. As DNA, the CDR3 is TGTGCCAGCAGTGACTCCGGGAAGCGTGGCTACACCTTC. The chain carries TRBV6-4 and TRBJ1-2; D unclear. The CDR3 runs to 13 residues. In germline, CDR1 is MRHNA, CDR2 SNTAGT. Between the trimmed V and J ends, which lost 0 bases and 7 bases, there was a span of 9 bases.

V usage is TRBV2 and J usage is TRBJ1-2, with a weak D call TRBD1 (6 bases). CDR3 length equals 19 residues. Trimming removed 3 bases from V and 8 bases from J, with 31 bases in between. Germline V gene sequence: CDR1 SNHLY, CDR2 FYNNEI. The CDR3 DNA reads as TGTGCCAGCAGTGAGCAAGCGTTCCGGGAGGCCGTGGGGGGCTGGGGCTACACCTTC. It encodes CASSEQAFREAVGGWGYTF.

The chain employs TRBV19 and TRBJ2-7, with a tentative D call TRBD2 (5 bases). CDR1 and CDR2 (germline): LNHDA, SQIVND (reference sequence). CDR3 length: 17 residues. The V gene lost 6 bases and the J gene lost 2 bases, with 23 bases spanning the gap. CDR3 nucleotides: TGTGCCAGTAGCGAGAACGCAGAAGACGGGGAGACCTACGAGCAGTACTTC. Amino acids: CASSENAEDGETYEQYF. The whole variable domain, filled in from reference TRBV19 and TRBJ2-7, reads DGGITQSPKYLFRKEGQNVTLSCEQNLNHDAMYWYRQDPGQGLRLIYYSQIVNDFQKGDIAEGYSVSREKKESFPLTVTSAQKNPTAFYLCASSENAEDGETYEQYFGPGTRLTVT.

This chain connects TRBV30 to TRBJ2-1; D is ambiguous. Trimming took off 1 base at V and 15 bases at J, with 13 bases between the two ends. From germline, CDR1 is GTSNPN and CDR2 SVGIG (reference sequence). The CDR3 extends over 11 amino acids. Here the CDR3 reads CAWSDGPLWFF. CDR3 DNA sequence: TGTGCCTGGAGTGACGGCCCCCTGTGGTTCTTC.

In nucleotides, the CDR3 is TGTGCCAGCAGCACAATCGGGAGGGCCCAAACCAGGGGGAACACTGAAGCTTTCTTT. Protein sequence: CASSTIGRAQTRGNTEAFF. This sequence joins TRBV7-9 and TRBJ1-1; a weak D match, TRBD1 (6 bases). This CDR3 contains 19 residues. V lost 5 bases, J lost 1 base, and 26 bases lay in between. CDR1 and CDR2 (germline): SEHNR, FQNEAQ (reference sequence).

The chain has TRBV4-1 and TRBJ1-1; weak D call: TRBD1 (6 bases). The CDR3 covers 17 residues. Trimming took off 2 bases at V and 1 base at J, with 17 bases between the two ends. Germline-derived CDR1 and CDR2 are MGHRA and YSYEKL. The CDR3, as DNA: TGCGCCAGCAGCCAAAGATGGGGGACAACAGCGAACACTGAAGCTTTCTTT. Amino acid sequence: CASSQRWGTTANTEAFF.